The sample holds a few counts of the clone carrying this T cell receptor (beta chain). The data were taken from a study of T cells after yellow fever vaccination. The CDR3 spans 14 residues. The germline CDR1 and CDR2 sequences are LNHNV and YYDKDF (reference sequence). V lost 1 base and J 4 bases, leaving 7 bases between the germline ends. One entry per CDR3 protein, called by TCRdb with MiXCR from the 5' RACE reads. Among 120,000 or so distinct CDR3 sequences listed, 15% were seen once. The source of this sequence is a man between 18 and 29 years old who received the YFV17D yellow fever vaccine. This sample comprised CD8+ T cells sorted from PBMCs, obtained 5 days after the yellow fever booster vaccination. The chain uses TRBV15 and TRBJ2-2; D uncertain. This CDR3 reads CATSRATGTGELFF. The CDR3 bases are TGTGCCACCAGCAGAGCCACTGGCACCGGGGAGCTGTTTTTT.